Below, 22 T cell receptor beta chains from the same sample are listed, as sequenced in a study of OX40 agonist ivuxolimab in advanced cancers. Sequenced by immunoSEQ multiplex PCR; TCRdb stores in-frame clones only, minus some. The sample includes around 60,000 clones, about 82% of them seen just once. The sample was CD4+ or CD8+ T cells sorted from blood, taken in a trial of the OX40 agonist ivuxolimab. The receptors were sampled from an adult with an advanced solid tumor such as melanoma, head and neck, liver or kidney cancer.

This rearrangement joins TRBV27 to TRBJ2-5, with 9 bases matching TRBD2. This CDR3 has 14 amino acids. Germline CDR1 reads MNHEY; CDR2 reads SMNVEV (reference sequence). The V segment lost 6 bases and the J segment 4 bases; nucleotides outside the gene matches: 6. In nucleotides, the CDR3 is TGTGCCAGCAGAGGAGCGGGAGGAGGAGAGACCCAGTACTTC. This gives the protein CASRGAGGGETQYF.

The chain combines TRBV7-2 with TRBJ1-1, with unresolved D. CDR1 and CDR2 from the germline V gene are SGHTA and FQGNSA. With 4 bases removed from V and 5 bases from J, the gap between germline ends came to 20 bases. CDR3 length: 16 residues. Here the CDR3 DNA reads TGTGCCAGCAGCTCCTTTCGTAGGGCGAGAACGACTGAAGCTTTCTTT. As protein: CASSSFRRARTTEAFF.

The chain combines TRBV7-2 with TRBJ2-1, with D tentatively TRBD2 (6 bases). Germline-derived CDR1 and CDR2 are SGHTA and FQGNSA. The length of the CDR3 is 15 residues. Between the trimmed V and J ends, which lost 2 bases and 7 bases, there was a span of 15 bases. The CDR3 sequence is CASSLIAGAGNEQFF. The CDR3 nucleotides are TGTGCCAGCAGCTTAATAGCCGGCGCGGGGAATGAGCAGTTCTTC.

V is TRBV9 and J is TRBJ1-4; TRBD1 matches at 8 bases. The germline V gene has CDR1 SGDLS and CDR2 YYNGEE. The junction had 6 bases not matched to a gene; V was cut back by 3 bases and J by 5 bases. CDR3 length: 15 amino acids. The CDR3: CASSGYSGGNEKLFF. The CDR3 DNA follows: TGTGCCAGCAGCGGGTACTCAGGGGGCAATGAAAAACTGTTTTTT.

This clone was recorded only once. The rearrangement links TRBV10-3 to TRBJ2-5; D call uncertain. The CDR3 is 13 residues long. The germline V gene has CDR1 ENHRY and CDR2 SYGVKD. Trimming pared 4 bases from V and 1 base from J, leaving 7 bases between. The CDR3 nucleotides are TGTGCCATCAGTGTTGGAGCCCAAGAGACCCAGTACTTC. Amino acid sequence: CAISVGAQETQYF.

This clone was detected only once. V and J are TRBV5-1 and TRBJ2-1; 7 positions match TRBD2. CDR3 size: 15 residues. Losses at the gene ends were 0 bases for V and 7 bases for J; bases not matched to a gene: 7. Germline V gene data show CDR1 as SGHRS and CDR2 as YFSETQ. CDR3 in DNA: TGCGCCAGCAGCTTGGGTCTAGCGGACGTTAATGAGCAGTTCTTC. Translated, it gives CASSLGLADVNEQFF.

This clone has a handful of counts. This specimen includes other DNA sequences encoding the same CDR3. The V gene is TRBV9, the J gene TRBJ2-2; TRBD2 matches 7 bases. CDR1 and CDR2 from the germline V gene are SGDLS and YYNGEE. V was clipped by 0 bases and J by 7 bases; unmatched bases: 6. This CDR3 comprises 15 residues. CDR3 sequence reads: CASSVGRSGGGELFF. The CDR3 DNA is TGTGCCAGCAGCGTAGGTCGCTCGGGGGGCGGGGAGCTGTTTTTT.

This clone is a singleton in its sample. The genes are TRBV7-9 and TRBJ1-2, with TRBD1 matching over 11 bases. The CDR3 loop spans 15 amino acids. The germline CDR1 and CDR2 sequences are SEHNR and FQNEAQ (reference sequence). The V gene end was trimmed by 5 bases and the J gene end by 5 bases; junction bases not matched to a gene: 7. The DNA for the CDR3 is TGTGCCAGCAGCCCTGGACAGGGGGCAGAATATGGCTACACCTTC. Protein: CASSPGQGAEYGYTF.

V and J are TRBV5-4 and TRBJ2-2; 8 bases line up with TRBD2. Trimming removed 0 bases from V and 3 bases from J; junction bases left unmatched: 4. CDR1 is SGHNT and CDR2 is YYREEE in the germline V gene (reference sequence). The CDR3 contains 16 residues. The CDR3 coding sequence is TGTGCCAGCAGCTTGGGCGGGGGGACGGACACCGGGGAGCTGTTTTTT. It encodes CASSLGGGTDTGELFF.

The CDR3 sequence is CASSLGGGKSTDTQYF. The DNA for the CDR3 is TGTGCCAGCAGCTTGGGTGGCGGGAAGAGCACAGATACGCAGTATTTT. The chain has TRBV5-6 and TRBJ2-3; tentative D call: TRBD2 (6 bases). The CDR3 covers 16 residues. With 0 bases removed from V and 0 bases from J, the gap between germline ends came to 11 bases. CDR1 and CDR2 from the germline V gene are SGHDT and YYEEEE.

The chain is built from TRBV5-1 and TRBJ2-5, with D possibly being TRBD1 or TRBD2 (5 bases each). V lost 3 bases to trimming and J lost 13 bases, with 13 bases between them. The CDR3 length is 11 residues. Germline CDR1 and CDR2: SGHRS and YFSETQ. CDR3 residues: CASSSPGPLYF. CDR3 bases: TGCGCCAGCAGCTCACCGGGACCCTTGTACTTC.

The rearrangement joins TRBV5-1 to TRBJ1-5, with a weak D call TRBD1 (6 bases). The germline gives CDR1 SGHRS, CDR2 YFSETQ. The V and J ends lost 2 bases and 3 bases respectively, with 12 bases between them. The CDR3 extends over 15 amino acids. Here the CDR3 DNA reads TGCGCCAGCAGCTTATCGGGGGGCTACAATCAGCCCCAGCATTTT. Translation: CASSLSGGYNQPQHF.

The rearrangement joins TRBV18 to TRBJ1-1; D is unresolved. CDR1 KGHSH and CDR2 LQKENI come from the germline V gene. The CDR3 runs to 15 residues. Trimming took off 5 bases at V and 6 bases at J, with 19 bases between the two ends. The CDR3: CASSSSRVPIAEAFF. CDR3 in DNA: TGTGCCAGCTCATCGAGTAGAGTCCCTATAGCTGAAGCTTTCTTT. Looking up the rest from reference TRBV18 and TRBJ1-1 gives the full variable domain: NAGVMQNPRHLVRRRGQEARLRCSPMKGHSHVYWYRQLPEEGLKFMVYLQKENIIDESGMPKERFSAEFPKEGPSILRIQQVVRGDSAAYFCASSSSRVPIAEAFFGQGTRLTVV.

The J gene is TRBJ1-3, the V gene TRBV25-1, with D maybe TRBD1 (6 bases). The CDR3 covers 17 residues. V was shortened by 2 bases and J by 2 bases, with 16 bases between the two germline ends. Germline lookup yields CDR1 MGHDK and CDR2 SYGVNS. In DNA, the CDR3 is TGTGCCAGCAGTGAAAACCCCTCGGCAGGGGCTGGAAACACCATATATTTT. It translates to CASSENPSAGAGNTIYF.

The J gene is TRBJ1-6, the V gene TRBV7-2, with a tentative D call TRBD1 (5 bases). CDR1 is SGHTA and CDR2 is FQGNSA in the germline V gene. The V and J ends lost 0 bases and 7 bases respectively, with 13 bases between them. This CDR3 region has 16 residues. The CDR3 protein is CASSLAQGGVNSPLHF. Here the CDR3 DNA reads TGTGCCAGCAGCTTAGCGCAAGGAGGGGTAAATTCACCCCTCCACTTT. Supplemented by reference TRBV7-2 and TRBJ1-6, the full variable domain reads GAGVSQSPSNKVTEKGKDVELRCDPISGHTALYWYRQSLGQGLEFLIYFQGNSAPDKSGLPSDRFSAERTGGSVSTLTIQRTQQEDSAVYLCASSLAQGGVNSPLHFGNGTRLTVT.

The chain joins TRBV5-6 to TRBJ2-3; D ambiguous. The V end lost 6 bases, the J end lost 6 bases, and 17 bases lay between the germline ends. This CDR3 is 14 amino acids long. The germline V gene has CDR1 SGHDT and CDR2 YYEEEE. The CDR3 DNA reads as TGTGCCAGCACCCCCCGCTGGAGCGCCGATACGCAGTATTTT. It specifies CASTPRWSADTQYF.

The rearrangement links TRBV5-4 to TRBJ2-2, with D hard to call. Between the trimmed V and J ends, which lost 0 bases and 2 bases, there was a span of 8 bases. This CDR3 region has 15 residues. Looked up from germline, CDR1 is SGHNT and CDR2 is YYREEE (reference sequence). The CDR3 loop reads CASSLDPENTGELFF. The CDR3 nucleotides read TGTGCCAGCAGCTTGGACCCAGAAAACACCGGGGAGCTGTTTTTT.

The CDR3 sequence is CSVSGFSYNEQFF. The CDR3 bases are TGCAGCGTGTCCGGGTTCTCCTACAATGAGCAGTTCTTC. This chain uses TRBV29-1 with TRBJ2-1; D is unresolved. V was pared by 6 bases and J by 0 bases, with 9 bases between. Germline lookup yields CDR1 SQVTM and CDR2 ANQGSEA. There are 13 residues in the CDR3.

The CDR3, as DNA: TGTGCCAGTAGTATAAGGTCAGGGCCCTCTAACTATGGCTACACCTTC. This translates into CASSIRSGPSNYGYTF. This rearrangement joins TRBV19 to TRBJ1-2; weak D call: TRBD1 (5 bases). Germline V gene sequence: CDR1 LNHDA, CDR2 SQIVND (reference sequence). The ends were cut back, 2 bases at V and 0 bases at J, with 13 bases in the middle. CDR3 length equals 16 residues.

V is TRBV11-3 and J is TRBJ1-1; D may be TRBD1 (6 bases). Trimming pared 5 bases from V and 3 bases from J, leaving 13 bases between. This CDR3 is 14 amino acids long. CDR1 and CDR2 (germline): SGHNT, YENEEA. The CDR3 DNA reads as TGTGCCAGCAGCCCGGACAGAGGTTACACTGAAGCTTTCTTT. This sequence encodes CASSPDRGYTEAFF.

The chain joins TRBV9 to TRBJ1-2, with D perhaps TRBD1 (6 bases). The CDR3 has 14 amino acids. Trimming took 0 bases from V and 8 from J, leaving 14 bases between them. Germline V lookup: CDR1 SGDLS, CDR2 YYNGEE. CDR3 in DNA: TGTGCCAGCAGCGTAGAGGATAACAGGGAGGGCTACACCTTC. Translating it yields CASSVEDNREGYTF.

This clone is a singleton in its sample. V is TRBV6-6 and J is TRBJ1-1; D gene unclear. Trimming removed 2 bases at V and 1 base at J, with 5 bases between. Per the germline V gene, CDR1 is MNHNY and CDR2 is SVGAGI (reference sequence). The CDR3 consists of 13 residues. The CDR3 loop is CASSYGQNTEAFF. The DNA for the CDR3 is TGTGCCAGCAGTTACGGCCAGAACACTGAAGCTTTCTTT.